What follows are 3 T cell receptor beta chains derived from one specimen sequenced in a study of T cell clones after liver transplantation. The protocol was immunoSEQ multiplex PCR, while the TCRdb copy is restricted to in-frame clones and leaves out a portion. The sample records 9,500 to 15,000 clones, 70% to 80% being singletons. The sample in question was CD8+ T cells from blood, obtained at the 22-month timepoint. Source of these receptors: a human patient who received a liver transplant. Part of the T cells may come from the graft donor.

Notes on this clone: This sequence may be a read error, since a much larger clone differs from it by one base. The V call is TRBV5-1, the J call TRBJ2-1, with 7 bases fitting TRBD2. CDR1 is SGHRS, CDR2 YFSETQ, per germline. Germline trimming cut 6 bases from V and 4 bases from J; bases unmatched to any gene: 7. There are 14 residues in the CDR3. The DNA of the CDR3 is TGCGCCAGCAACGCAGCGGGAAATTACAATGAGCAGTTCTTC. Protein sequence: CASNAAGNYNEQFF.

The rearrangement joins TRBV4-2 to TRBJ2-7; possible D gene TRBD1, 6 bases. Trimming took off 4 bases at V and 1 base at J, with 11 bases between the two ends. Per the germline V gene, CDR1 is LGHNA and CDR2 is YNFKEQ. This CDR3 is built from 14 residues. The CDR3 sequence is CASSPTQGSYEQYF. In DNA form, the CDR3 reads TGTGCCAGCAGCCCCACACAGGGATCCTACGAGCAGTACTTC.

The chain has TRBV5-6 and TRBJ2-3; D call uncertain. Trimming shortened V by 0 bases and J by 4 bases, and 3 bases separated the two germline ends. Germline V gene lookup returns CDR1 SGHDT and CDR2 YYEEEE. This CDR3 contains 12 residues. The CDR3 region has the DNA TGTGCCAGCAGCTTGGGGGCAGATACGCAGTATTTT. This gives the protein CASSLGADTQYF. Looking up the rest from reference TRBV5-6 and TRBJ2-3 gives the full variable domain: DAGVTQSPTHLIKTRGQQVTLRCSPKSGHDTVSWYQQALGQGPQFIFQYYEEEERQRGNFPDRFSGHQFPNYSSELNVNALLLGDSALYLCASSLGADTQYFGPGTRLTVL.